Below, one T cell receptor (beta chain) is given with its context. Antigen unknown. Germline V lookup: CDR1 KGHSH, CDR2 LQKENI. This CDR3 spans 17 amino acids. Trimming pared 2 bases from V and 0 bases from J, leaving 13 bases between. This specimen belongs to a study of T-cell memory formation after mild COVID-19. Broader study findings: Day 15 to 85 contracting clones showed balanced CD4/CD8; day 15 to 37 expanders favored CD4+. In pre-infection memory, a portion of responding clones appeared, which suggested that cross-reactive memory joined.

In TCRdb, the 5' RACE reads were re-called with MiXCR into one record per CDR3 protein. The data show about 350,000 distinct CDR3 sequences, approximately 29% seen once. The genes are TRBV18 and TRBJ1-4; D is ambiguous. The origin of this receptor is an adult woman who had mild COVID-19 (a few samples of this study predate the infection). Cell type and time point are not known. Input material: PBMCs or a T cell subset sorted from them (not recorded which). The CDR3 nucleotides read TGTGCCAGCTCACCAATTGGGCCGGCTTCAACTAATGAAAAACTGTTTTTT. As protein: CASSPIGPASTNEKLFF.